These 30 T cell receptor beta chains were sequenced from one sample in a study of CD8 T cells in Susac syndrome. RNA, at about 0.45 to 1 ug, was reverse transcribed with random hexamers. From the immunoSEQ multiplex PCR reads, TCRdb called clonotypes with MiXCR, one entry per CDR3 protein. Of 150,000 to 250,000 distinct CDR3 sequences in the sample, 90% to 95% are singletons; the top ten hold about 0.09%. The sequencing input was CD4+ T cells from PBMCs. Receptors originate from a human donor with multiple sclerosis.

V and J are TRBV14 and TRBJ1-5; D gene ambiguous. Germline loops: CDR1 SGHDN, CDR2 FVKESK. The CDR3 extends over 15 amino acids. Trimming took 3 bases from V and 0 from J, leaving 9 bases between them. The DNA of the CDR3 is TGTGCCAGCAGCCACAGCCACCATAGCAATCAGCCCCAGCATTTT. Translating gives CASSHSHHSNQPQHF.

The rearrangement links TRBV7-9 to TRBJ2-7, with D unresolved. CDR1 SEHNR and CDR2 FQNEAQ come from the germline V gene (reference sequence). Trimming took 2 bases from V and 6 from J, leaving 29 bases between them. CDR3 length equals 19 residues. The CDR3 sequence: CASSLPSSRPPGRYPEQYF. The DNA of the CDR3 is TGTGCCAGCAGCTTACCGTCCTCACGGCCGCCAGGAAGGTATCCCGAGCAGTACTTC.

The chain combines TRBV29-1 with TRBJ2-2; TRBD1 is a possible D gene (5 bases). V shed 5 bases and J shed 1 base, with 8 bases lying between them. The CDR3 length is 13 residues. Germline V gene data show CDR1 as SQVTM and CDR2 as ANQGSEA. The CDR3 nucleotides read TGCAGCGTTTTGGACATGAACACCGGGGAGCTGTTTTTT. It encodes CSVLDMNTGELFF.

The V call is TRBV7-2, the J call TRBJ2-7; D is unclear. The germline V gene encodes CDR1 SGHTA and CDR2 FQGNSA. There are 13 residues in the CDR3. Trimming shortened V by 5 bases and J by 3 bases, and 11 bases separated the two germline ends. The DNA of the CDR3 is TGTGCCAGCAGCGATGTCTGGGGCTACGAGCAGTACTTC. It encodes CASSDVWGYEQYF.

This chain links TRBV6-2 or TRBV6-3 with TRBJ2-3; possibly TRBD1 or TRBD2 for D (6 bases each). Germline CDR1 and CDR2: MNHEY and SVGEGT. The CDR3 is 16 amino acids. V was clipped by 5 bases and J by 8 bases, with 23 bases between them. CDR3 in amino acids: CASSPSGGGARGTQYF. As DNA, the CDR3 is TGTGCCAGCAGTCCCAGTGGCGGCGGGGCCAGGGGTACGCAGTATTTT.

V is TRBV20-1 and J is TRBJ1-2, with unresolved D. CDR1 and CDR2 (germline): DFQATT, SNEGSKA (reference sequence). V gave up 5 bases and J gave up 7 bases, with 20 bases separating them. CDR3 size: 14 residues. As DNA, the CDR3 is TGCAGTGCTGGACCCCCGGGCCATGAACGTGGCTACACCTTC. It is translated as CSAGPPGHERGYTF.

CDR3 DNA sequence: TGCGCCAGCAGCCAACGGGACAGGGACTACGAGCAGTACTTC. Encoded protein: CASSQRDRDYEQYF. This sequence joins TRBV4-1 and TRBJ2-7; TRBD1 matches at 9 bases. The V segment lost 2 bases and the J segment 3 bases; nucleotides outside the gene matches: 2. CDR1 and CDR2 (germline): MGHRA, YSYEKL. CDR3 size: 14 residues.

The chain employs TRBV5-1 and TRBJ2-2; unclear D gene. The ends were cut back, 2 bases at V and 7 bases at J, with 12 bases in the middle. CDR3 length: 14 residues. Germline V CDR1 and CDR2: SGHRS, YFSETQ. The CDR3 here is CASSFSLALGELFF. CDR3 nucleotides: TGCGCCAGCAGCTTCTCACTTGCCCTCGGGGAGCTGTTTTTT.

V usage is TRBV5-6 and J usage is TRBJ1-6; a weak D match, TRBD1 (5 bases). V was shortened by 4 bases and J by 4 bases, with 12 bases between the two germline ends. Germline CDR1 reads SGHDT; CDR2 reads YYEEEE. This CDR3 spans 15 amino acids. The CDR3 spells CASSQNGGYNSPLHF. The CDR3 DNA is TGTGCCAGCAGCCAAAACGGGGGGTATAATTCACCCCTCCACTTT.

A few counts support this clonotype. This chain joins TRBV3-1 and TRBJ2-5, with unresolved D. The CDR3 has 13 residues. Germline V CDR1 and CDR2: LGHDT, YNNKEL (reference sequence). Trimming took off 1 base at V and 5 bases at J, with 8 bases between the two ends. This chain's CDR3 is CASSQAGTETQYF. The CDR3 DNA reads TGTGCCAGCAGCCAAGCGGGTACTGAGACCCAGTACTTC.

V is TRBV2 and J is TRBJ1-1, with unresolved D. The CDR3 extends over 14 amino acids. Trimming removed 2 bases at V and 1 base at J, with 8 bases between. The germline gives CDR1 SNHLY, CDR2 FYNNEI. The CDR3 DNA reads TGTGCCAGCAGTGAATCCCGACAGAACACTGAAGCTTTCTTT. Translation gives CASSESRQNTEAFF.

The CDR3: CATSRGQSDTEAFF. In DNA form, the CDR3 reads TGTGCCACCAGCAGAGGACAAAGCGACACTGAAGCTTTCTTT. The V call is TRBV15, the J call TRBJ1-1; no clear D. The CDR3 covers 14 residues. V lost 1 base and J lost 3, with 9 bases in between. Looked up from germline, CDR1 is LNHNV and CDR2 is YYDKDF (reference sequence). Full variable domain (missing parts from reference TRBV15 and TRBJ1-1): DAMVIQNPRYQVTQFGKPVTLSCSQTLNHNVMYWYQQKSSQAPKLLFHYYDKDFNNEADTPDNFQSRRPNTSFCFLDIRSPGLGDTAMYLCATSRGQSDTEAFFGQGTRLTVV.

The V and J genes are TRBV11-2 and TRBJ2-7, with D hard to call. The CDR3 is made up of 15 amino acids. From germline, CDR1 is SGHAT and CDR2 FQNNGV. V was clipped by 2 bases and J by 0 bases, with 11 bases between them. The CDR3 DNA follows: TGTGCCAGCAGCTTATTCCAGCCCAGCTCCTACGAGCAGTACTTC. Translation gives CASSLFQPSSYEQYF.

The J gene is TRBJ1-5, the V gene TRBV29-1, with no clear D. V gave up 4 bases and J gave up 2 bases, with 6 bases separating them. CDR1 SQVTM and CDR2 ANQGSEA come from the germline V gene. The CDR3 loop spans 12 amino acids. CDR3: CSVVTGNQPQHF. The CDR3 bases are TGCAGCGTTGTAACTGGCAATCAGCCCCAGCATTTT.

V gene TRBV12-3 or TRBV12-4 combines with J gene TRBJ2-5, with D maybe TRBD1 (5 bases). Trimming left V 4 bases short and J 5 bases short, with 14 bases between. This CDR3 is built from 14 residues. The CDR3 protein is CASSSGFQGETQYF. The CDR3 coding sequence is TGTGCCAGCAGTTCAGGGTTCCAGGGTGAGACCCAGTACTTC.

V usage is TRBV9 and J usage is TRBJ2-7; no clear D gene. The V end was cut by 0 bases, the J end by 7 bases, with 14 bases between. Germline loops: CDR1 SGDLS, CDR2 YYNGEE. CDR3 length: 14 amino acids. Written as DNA, the CDR3 is TGTGCCAGCAGCGTAGGAGGTGAGATGAGGGAGCAGTACTTC. Translation: CASSVGGEMREQYF.

This clonotype was seen a single time. The chain combines TRBV5-6 with TRBJ2-7, with D unresolved. The germline V and J ends were trimmed by 0 bases and 2 bases, with 9 bases remaining between them. The CDR3 is 14 residues long. Germline V CDR1 and CDR2: SGHDT, YYEEEE. The CDR3 DNA reads as TGTGCCAGCAGCTTGGTTACCCAGGCCTACGAGCAGTACTTC. It specifies CASSLVTQAYEQYF.

The chain couples TRBV7-8 to TRBJ1-1; D gene uncertain. V lost 2 bases and J lost 6, with 10 bases in between. Germline CDR1 is SGHVS and CDR2 is FQNEAQ. This CDR3 contains 13 residues. The CDR3 DNA sequence: TGTGCCAGCAGCTTAACCAACACGGCTGAAGCTTTCTTT. Protein: CASSLTNTAEAFF.

V is TRBV11-2 and J is TRBJ2-1, with a weak D call TRBD2 (6 bases). The V gene's germline CDR1 is SGHAT and CDR2 FQNNGV. CDR3 length: 16 residues. V dropped 6 bases and J dropped 6 bases, with 21 bases sitting between them. In DNA form, the CDR3 reads TGTGCCAGCAGGCGGCCGGGACTCATGACCCTCAATGAGCAGTTCTTC. This encodes CASRRPGLMTLNEQFF.

This clonotype was seen just once. The V and J genes are TRBV5-4 and TRBJ2-3, with TRBD2 identical over 12 bases. Trimming removed 3 bases from V and 5 bases from J; junction bases left unmatched: 10. CDR3 length: 17 amino acids. Germline CDR1 SGHNT, CDR2 YYREEE (reference sequence). DNA of the CDR3: TGTGCCAGCAGCTCTGGACTAGCGGGGACCGCAGTAGATACGCAGTATTTT. It is translated as CASSSGLAGTAVDTQYF.

The table lists this clonotype with a count of one. The J gene is TRBJ1-5, the V gene TRBV5-1; D call uncertain. V shed 2 bases and J shed 6 bases, with 12 bases lying between them. The CDR3 length is 14 residues. CDR1 and CDR2 (germline): SGHRS, YFSETQ. The CDR3 here is CASSFYSGSQPQHF. In nucleotides, the CDR3 is TGCGCCAGCAGCTTCTACAGTGGGAGTCAGCCCCAGCATTTT.

This CDR3 is CASSELGTGDEKLFF. CDR3 bases: TGTGCCAGCAGTGAATTGGGGACAGGGGATGAAAAACTGTTTTTT. The chain uses TRBV25-1 and TRBJ1-4; 10 positions agree with TRBD1. The V segment lost 1 base and the J segment 6 bases; nucleotides outside the gene matches: 2. Germline CDR1 is MGHDK and CDR2 is SYGVNS. The length of the CDR3 is 15 residues.

The CDR3 loop is CSAYRRMRVGPYSNEQFF. The CDR3 region has the DNA TGCAGTGCTTATCGCAGAATGAGGGTCGGGCCGTACTCAAATGAGCAGTTCTTC. The V and J genes are TRBV20-1 and TRBJ2-1, with TRBD2 as a possible D gene (5 bases). Between the trimmed V and J ends, which lost 5 bases and 7 bases, there was a span of 30 bases. The CDR3 covers 18 residues. Germline CDR1 is DFQATT and CDR2 is SNEGSKA (reference sequence).

The chain is built from TRBV24-1 and TRBJ2-3; D perhaps matches TRBD2 (7 bases). Germline V gene lookup returns CDR1 KGHDR and CDR2 SFDVKD. The CDR3 runs 14 residues. The germline V and J ends were trimmed by 5 bases and 1 base, with 9 bases remaining between them. As DNA, the CDR3 is TGTGCCACCAGTGCGGGGGGCCGCACAGATACGCAGTATTTT. It yields the protein CATSAGGRTDTQYF.

The chain uses TRBV7-9 and TRBJ2-2; no clear D gene. Trimming removed 4 bases at V and 8 bases at J, with 2 bases between. CDR1 and CDR2 from the germline V gene are SEHNR and FQNEAQ (reference sequence). The CDR3 extends over 10 amino acids. DNA for the CDR3: TGTGCCAGCAGCTCTGGGGAGCTGTTTTTT. Encoded protein: CASSSGELFF.

This chain links TRBV20-1 with TRBJ1-5, with unresolved D. Germline assignment: CDR1 DFQATT and CDR2 SNEGSKA (reference sequence). The CDR3 loop spans 13 amino acids. V dropped 6 bases and J dropped 4 bases, with 13 bases sitting between them. The DNA of the CDR3 is TGCAGTGCCCCCGCTTATCCAAATCAGCCCCAGCATTTT. This codes for CSAPAYPNQPQHF.

The chain links TRBV29-1 to TRBJ2-5; no firm D call. Per germline, CDR1 SQVTM and CDR2 ANQGSEA. The V end was cut by 4 bases, the J end by 2 bases, with 11 bases between. This CDR3 is 13 amino acids long. The CDR3 protein is CSVVRGVQETQYF. CDR3 in DNA: TGCAGCGTTGTTCGCGGAGTTCAAGAGACCCAGTACTTC.

In its sample, this clonotype was seen once. This sequence joins TRBV5-1 and TRBJ2-1, with 9 bases matching TRBD1. J gave up 9 bases and V 4 bases, and 5 bases lay outside the gene matches. Germline V gene lookup returns CDR1 SGHRS and CDR2 YFSETQ. There are 13 residues in the CDR3. CDR3 protein: CASSNRGQGEQFF. The CDR3 DNA reads TGCGCCAGCAGCAACAGGGGGCAGGGTGAGCAGTTCTTC.

The chain couples TRBV29-1 to TRBJ1-1; 11 bases are shared with TRBD1. Germline CDR1 and CDR2: SQVTM and ANQGSEA. The CDR3 runs 15 residues. J was trimmed by 1 base and V by 2 bases; bases with no gene match: 3. CDR3 sequence (DNA): TGCAGCGTTGAACTAGGGACAGGGGGGAACACTGAAGCTTTCTTT. Amino acids: CSVELGTGGNTEAFF.

This clonotype was seen just once. The gene calls are TRBV5-1 and TRBJ1-2, with no clear D. Germline lookup yields CDR1 SGHRS and CDR2 YFSETQ. This CDR3 spans 14 amino acids. V gave up 1 base and J gave up 2 bases, with 9 bases separating them. CDR3 sequence (DNA): TGCGCCAGCAGCTTGTCTGCCAGCAACTATGGCTACACCTTC. Its translation is CASSLSASNYGYTF.